This is a list of T cell receptor beta chains from one sample in a study of cytomegalovirus exposure and HLA in healthy donors. TCRdb's table, derived via immunoSEQ multiplex PCR, lists solely in-frame clones and lacks some. The sample holds more than 200,000 clones, more than 70% seen once. What was sequenced was PBMCs. Every receptor here comes from a human donor in good health. The CDR3 runs from the conserved cysteine through the conserved F or W. Each record gives: CDR3 protein, CDR3 DNA, J gene, V gene, D gene, clone size. A D gene is named only where the DNA matches it firmly. The size of a clone is reported for some rows only, either as once, few or many, or as a class for expanded clones.

CASILGQNTEAFF | TGTGCCAGCATTTTAGGACAAAACACTGAAGCTTTCTTT | TRBJ1-1 | TRBV6-1 | - | few
CSSSFRGTSGSSYEQYF | TGTTCCAGCAGCTTTAGGGGTACTAGCGGGTCGTCCTACGAGCAGTACTTC | TRBJ2-7 | TRBV7-9 | TRBD2 | -
CASSRGLAGGLFPDTQYF | TGTGCCAGCAGCCGCGGACTAGCGGGAGGTCTTTTCCCAGATACGCAGTATTTT | TRBJ2-3 | TRBV7-3 | TRBD2 | -
CASSYDDIGSRNEQFF | TGTGCCAGCAGTTACGACGACATTGGTAGTCGAAATGAGCAGTTCTTC | TRBJ2-1 | TRBV6-6 | - | -
CASSLGTGDNEQFF | TGTGCCAGCAGCTTGGGGACAGGGGACAATGAGCAGTTCTTC | TRBJ2-1 | TRBV5-4 | TRBD1 | -
CASSLVTGPGELFF | TGTGCCAGCAGCTTAGTTACAGGGCCCGGGGAGCTGTTTTTT | TRBJ2-2 | TRBV7-9 | - | once
CASSTTQGSTQYF | TGTGCCAGCAGTACAACACAGGGGAGTACGCAGTATTTT | TRBJ2-3 | TRBV6-5 | TRBD1 | -
CAWSVGSGYGYTF | TGTGCCTGGAGTGTAGGATCGGGGTATGGCTACACCTTC | TRBJ1-2 | TRBV30 | - | few
CASSVGRIAYEQYF | TGTGCCAGCAGCGTAGGCAGGATCGCCTACGAGCAGTACTTC | TRBJ2-7 | TRBV9 | - | -
CASSWRGPNEQFF | TGCGCCAGCAGCTGGCGGGGACCTAATGAGCAGTTCTTC | TRBJ2-1 | TRBV5-1 | - | -
CASSFGTTHTGELFF | TGTGCCAGCAGCTTCGGGACTACGCACACCGGGGAGCTGTTTTTT | TRBJ2-2 | TRBV7-9 | TRBD2 | -
CASSPPLQGETNEKLFF | TGTGCCAGCTCACCACCGTTACAGGGGGAGACTAATGAAAAACTGTTTTTT | TRBJ1-4 | TRBV18 | TRBD1 | -
CASSAQGWRETQYF | TGTGCCAGCAGTGCACAGGGTTGGAGGGAGACCCAGTACTTC | TRBJ2-5 | TRBV25-1 | - | -
CASSTGMDQPQHF | TGTGCCAGCAGTACAGGGATGGATCAGCCCCAGCATTTT | TRBJ1-5 | TRBV6-5 | - | -
CASSQDGTSGPYNEQFF | TGCGCCAGCAGCCAAGACGGGACTAGCGGTCCCTACAATGAGCAGTTCTTC | TRBJ2-1 | TRBV4-1 | TRBD2 | -
CATSRDRSGETQYF | TGTGCCACCAGCAGAGATCGGAGTGGGGAGACCCAGTACTTC | TRBJ2-5 | TRBV15 | - | -
CASSEEPTGITDTQYF | TGCGCCAGCAGTGAGGAGCCCACGGGGATTACAGATACGCAGTATTTT | TRBJ2-3 | TRBV10-2 | - | -
CASSRTGTNYGYTF | TGTGCCAGCAGTAGGACAGGGACCAACTATGGCTACACCTTC | TRBJ1-2 | TRBV25-1 | TRBD1 | -
CASSPDRETQETQYF | TGTGCCAGCTCACCTGACAGGGAGACGCAAGAGACCCAGTACTTC | TRBJ2-5 | TRBV18 | TRBD1 | -
CASSRRRDRVTDTQYF | TGTGCCAGCAGCCGTCGCCGGGACAGAGTCACAGATACGCAGTATTTT | TRBJ2-3 | TRBV7-9 | TRBD1 | -
CASRPGGFSTYEQYF | TGTGCCAGCAGACCAGGGGGCTTCTCTACCTACGAGCAGTACTTC | TRBJ2-7 | TRBV6-5 | TRBD1 | -
CASSFAAGTQYF | TGTGCCAGCAGTTTCGCGGCGGGTACGCAGTATTTT | TRBJ2-3 | TRBV28 | - | once
CASCDWGADTQYF | TGTGCCAGCTGCGACTGGGGGGCAGATACGCAGTATTTT | TRBJ2-3 | TRBV14 | - | -
CASSLEGDTEAFF | TGTGCCAGCAGCTTAGAAGGGGACACTGAAGCTTTCTTT | TRBJ1-1 | TRBV7-9 | - | few
CASSFILDTSYEQYF | TGTGCCAGCAGCTTTATATTGGACACTTCCTACGAGCAGTACTTC | TRBJ2-7 | TRBV7-2 | - | once
CASSHLAGNTGELFF | TGTGCCAGCAGTCATCTAGCGGGGAACACCGGGGAGCTGTTTTTT | TRBJ2-2 | TRBV13 | TRBD2 | once
CAISFTSGGNTGELFF | TGTGCCATCAGTTTCACTAGCGGGGGGAACACCGGGGAGCTGTTTTTT | TRBJ2-2 | TRBV10-3 | TRBD2 | -
CASSLGQKNYGYTF | TGTGCCAGCAGTTTGGGACAGAAAAACTATGGCTACACCTTC | TRBJ1-2 | TRBV7-6 | TRBD1 | -
CASSYSWLAEHGGQFF | TGTGCCAGTAGTTATAGCTGGCTAGCGGAGCACGGGGGGCAGTTCTTC | TRBJ2-1 | TRBV19 | TRBD2 | -
CASSKTARSGNTIYF | TGTGCCAGTAGTAAGACAGCTCGCTCTGGAAACACCATATATTTT | TRBJ1-3 | TRBV19 | - | -
CASSQGAGAPSEQYF | TGTGCCAGCAGCCAGGGGGCGGGAGCGCCCAGCGAGCAGTACTTC | TRBJ2-7 | TRBV7-3 | - | -
CASRDTDRGNYGYTF | TGTGCCAGCAGGGATACCGACAGGGGGAACTATGGCTACACCTTC | TRBJ1-2 | TRBV2 | TRBD1 | -
CACTQGAGTGELFF | TGTGCCTGCACTCAGGGGGCTGGCACCGGGGAGCTGTTTTTT | TRBJ2-2 | TRBV6-5 | TRBD1 | -